This T cell receptor (beta chain) appears in the sequencing data of a study of T cells after yellow fever vaccination. The TCR cDNA carried a universal primer site and UMIs from 5'RACE template switching. TCRdb analysed the 5' RACE reads with MiXCR anew, one entry per CDR3 protein. The sample lists some 350,000 distinct CDR3 sequences; about 6.2% were seen once. Study-level points and caveats: Abundant clonotypes from the bulk population could contaminate FACS-sorted repertoires. By day 5 rather than day 15, the secondary response had peaked, though it was weaker.

Germline-derived CDR1 and CDR2 are LNHDA and SQIVND (reference sequence). V was trimmed by 3 bases and J by 8 bases, leaving 12 bases between them. The CDR3 sequence is 13 residues long. Comment on this clonotype: The antigen remains unidentified.

The source was PBMCs, collected 5 days after the yellow fever booster vaccination. This clonotype was sampled from a man younger than 40 who received the YFV17D yellow fever vaccine. The V and J genes are TRBV19 and TRBJ2-3, with D perhaps matching TRBD1 (5 bases). DNA for the CDR3: TGTGCCAGTAGTATCGGACACTCAAGTACGCAGTATTTT. This encodes CASSIGHSSTQYF.